Listed below are T cell receptor beta chains from one sample, sequenced in a study of blood T cell repertoires in COVID-19. Here immunoSEQ multiplex PCR was the method, and the copy in TCRdb shows in-frame clones only, minus some. The sample holds approximately 37,000 clones; more than 80% are singletons and the top ten take over 35%. Sequenced material: peripheral blood. Every receptor here comes from a man in his 60s with active or convalescent COVID-19. Both conserved end residues are part of each CDR3. The order of the fields is J gene, clone size, V gene, D gene, CDR3 protein, CDR3 DNA. D genes are given only for firm matches. Clone sizes are given selectively: once, few, many, or a class where the clone is expanded.

J gene: TRBJ2-1; clone size: -; V gene: TRBV7-6; D gene: TRBD2; CDR3 protein: CASSTLAGQMSNEQFF; CDR3 DNA: TGTGCCAGCAGCACTTTAGCGGGCCAGATGAGCAATGAGCAGTTCTTC
J gene: TRBJ1-3; clone size: -; V gene: TRBV5-4; D gene: -; CDR3 protein: CASSPDSGGGNTIYF; CDR3 DNA: TGTGCCAGCAGCCCCGACAGCGGAGGGGGAAACACCATATATTTT
J gene: TRBJ2-1; clone size: -; V gene: TRBV29-1; D gene: -; CDR3 protein: CSVEDLGGNEQFF; CDR3 DNA: TGCAGCGTTGAAGATCTGGGCGGGAATGAGCAGTTCTTC
J gene: TRBJ1-5; clone size: -; V gene: TRBV19; D gene: TRBD1; CDR3 protein: CASSPRQGAGQPQHF; CDR3 DNA: TGTGCCAGTAGTCCCCGACAGGGGGCTGGTCAGCCCCAGCATTTT
J gene: TRBJ2-1; clone size: -; V gene: TRBV6-5; D gene: TRBD2; CDR3 protein: CASRLTSGHNEQFF; CDR3 DNA: TGTGCCAGCAGACTCACTAGCGGTCACAATGAGCAGTTCTTC
J gene: TRBJ2-3; clone size: -; V gene: TRBV6-4; D gene: -; CDR3 protein: CASSPRASTDTQYF; CDR3 DNA: TGTGCCAGCAGTCCCAGGGCTAGCACAGATACGCAGTATTTT
J gene: TRBJ2-1; clone size: -; V gene: TRBV9; D gene: TRBD2; CDR3 protein: CASSTGLAEAEQFF; CDR3 DNA: TGTGCCAGCAGCACAGGACTAGCGGAGGCTGAGCAGTTCTTC
J gene: TRBJ2-5; clone size: -; V gene: TRBV6-2/TRBV6-3; D gene: -; CDR3 protein: CASSPASPETQYF; CDR3 DNA: TGTGCCAGCAGCCCCGCCAGTCCGGAGACCCAGTACTTC
J gene: TRBJ1-1; clone size: few; V gene: TRBV2; D gene: -; CDR3 protein: CASSGTDKAFF; CDR3 DNA: TGTGCCAGCAGTGGGACAGACAAAGCTTTCTTT
J gene: TRBJ2-3; clone size: -; V gene: TRBV5-6; D gene: -; CDR3 protein: CASTLGGHQDTQYF; CDR3 DNA: TGTGCCAGCACCTTGGGGGGACATCAGGATACGCAGTATTTT
J gene: TRBJ2-5; clone size: -; V gene: TRBV5-6; D gene: -; CDR3 protein: CASSQEGGTTPSETQYF; CDR3 DNA: TGTGCCAGCAGTCAGGAAGGTGGCACGACGCCAAGCGAGACCCAGTACTTC
J gene: TRBJ1-5; clone size: -; V gene: TRBV19; D gene: -; CDR3 protein: CASSIDRTAGVANQPQHF; CDR3 DNA: TGTGCCAGTAGTATAGATCGGACAGCCGGAGTAGCCAATCAGCCCCAGCATTTT
J gene: TRBJ2-1; clone size: -; V gene: TRBV7-2; D gene: -; CDR3 protein: CASSFPLRAYNEQFF; CDR3 DNA: TGTGCCAGCAGCTTCCCCCTTCGGGCCTACAATGAGCAGTTCTTC
J gene: TRBJ1-2; clone size: -; V gene: TRBV6-1; D gene: -; CDR3 protein: CASSESGLRTANYGYTF; CDR3 DNA: TGTGCCAGCAGTGAATCAGGACTCAGGACAGCAAACTATGGCTACACCTTC
J gene: TRBJ2-2; clone size: -; V gene: TRBV9; D gene: -; CDR3 protein: CASSVNRNTGELFF; CDR3 DNA: TGTGCCAGCAGCGTAAACAGAAACACCGGGGAGCTGTTTTTT
J gene: TRBJ1-1; clone size: -; V gene: TRBV6-1; D gene: -; CDR3 protein: CASSERDRLSEAFF; CDR3 DNA: TGTGCCAGCAGTGAACGGGATAGATTATCTGAAGCTTTCTTT
J gene: TRBJ1-5; clone size: -; V gene: TRBV2; D gene: TRBD1; CDR3 protein: CASNGQGGQPQHF; CDR3 DNA: TGTGCCAGCAACGGACAGGGTGGTCAGCCCCAGCATTTT
J gene: TRBJ1-4; clone size: -; V gene: TRBV27; D gene: -; CDR3 protein: CASSLSRAAVEKLFF; CDR3 DNA: TGTGCCAGCAGTTTATCGCGGGCAGCCGTGGAAAAACTGTTTTTT
J gene: TRBJ2-2; clone size: -; V gene: TRBV11-3; D gene: TRBD2; CDR3 protein: CASSLDSGMVTGELFF; CDR3 DNA: TGTGCCAGCAGCTTAGATAGCGGGATGGTCACCGGGGAGCTGTTTTTT
J gene: TRBJ2-2; clone size: once; V gene: TRBV18; D gene: -; CDR3 protein: CASSPLPGKGAGELFF; CDR3 DNA: TGTGCCAGCTCACCACTGCCTGGAAAAGGAGCCGGGGAGCTGTTTTTT
J gene: TRBJ2-3; clone size: -; V gene: TRBV4-3; D gene: TRBD2; CDR3 protein: CASSHSAGGGSTDTQYF; CDR3 DNA: TGCGCCAGCAGCCATTCCGCGGGGGGTGGGAGCACAGATACGCAGTATTTT
J gene: TRBJ1-3; clone size: once; V gene: TRBV6-5; D gene: -; CDR3 protein: CASSLPSGNTIYF; CDR3 DNA: TGTGCCAGCAGCCTCCCCTCTGGAAACACCATATATTTT
J gene: TRBJ1-1; clone size: -; V gene: TRBV10-1; D gene: -; CDR3 protein: CASSQAGGGTEAFF; CDR3 DNA: TGCGCCAGCAGTCAAGCTGGGGGGGGGACTGAAGCTTTCTTT
J gene: TRBJ1-1; clone size: -; V gene: TRBV10-2; D gene: -; CDR3 protein: CASKMRMGTEAFF; CDR3 DNA: TGCGCCAGCAAAATGAGGATGGGCACTGAAGCTTTCTTT
J gene: TRBJ2-5; clone size: -; V gene: TRBV3-1/TRBV3-2; D gene: -; CDR3 protein: CASSFKLETQYF; CDR3 DNA: TGTGCCAGCAGCTTCAAGCTAGAGACCCAGTACTTC
J gene: TRBJ2-2; clone size: -; V gene: TRBV5-5; D gene: TRBD1; CDR3 protein: CASSSAGTGGTGELFF; CDR3 DNA: TGTGCCAGCAGCTCGGCGGGGACAGGGGGGACCGGGGAGCTGTTTTTT
J gene: TRBJ2-6; clone size: -; V gene: TRBV15; D gene: -; CDR3 protein: CATSSSTGSGANVLTF; CDR3 DNA: TGTGCCACCAGCAGCAGTACAGGGTCTGGGGCCAACGTCCTGACTTTC
J gene: TRBJ2-1; clone size: -; V gene: TRBV6-2/TRBV6-3; D gene: -; CDR3 protein: CASSYGHWGGDNEQFF; CDR3 DNA: TGTGCCAGCAGTTATGGGCATTGGGGGGGCGACAATGAGCAGTTCTTC
J gene: TRBJ1-5; clone size: -; V gene: TRBV19; D gene: -; CDR3 protein: CASRHLGGASGNQPQHF; CDR3 DNA: TGTGCCAGTCGGCACCTGGGGGGGGCGTCTGGCAATCAGCCCCAGCATTTT
J gene: TRBJ2-2; clone size: once; V gene: TRBV30; D gene: TRBD2; CDR3 protein: CAWRAGAGELFF; CDR3 DNA: TGTGCCTGGAGGGCGGGGGCCGGGGAGCTGTTTTTT
J gene: TRBJ2-1; clone size: -; V gene: TRBV7-6; D gene: TRBD2; CDR3 protein: CASSYSPLAGVNEQFF; CDR3 DNA: TGTGCCAGCAGCTATTCCCCTCTAGCGGGAGTGAATGAGCAGTTCTTC
J gene: TRBJ1-1; clone size: -; V gene: TRBV10-3; D gene: -; CDR3 protein: CAITPDRDTEAFF; CDR3 DNA: TGTGCCATCACCCCCGACAGAGACACTGAAGCTTTCTTT
J gene: TRBJ1-1; clone size: -; V gene: TRBV6-5; D gene: -; CDR3 protein: CASSHGGDTEAFF; CDR3 DNA: TGTGCCAGCAGCCATGGGGGGGACACTGAAGCTTTCTTT
J gene: TRBJ1-6; clone size: -; V gene: TRBV2; D gene: -; CDR3 protein: CASSGREGARSSYNSPLHF; CDR3 DNA: TGTGCCAGCAGTGGTAGAGAAGGGGCCCGAAGCTCCTATAATTCACCCCTCCACTTT
J gene: TRBJ1-1; clone size: -; V gene: TRBV5-4; D gene: TRBD1; CDR3 protein: CASSLGLGTGGTEAFF; CDR3 DNA: TGTGCCAGCAGCTTGGGACTGGGGACAGGGGGTACTGAAGCTTTCTTT
J gene: TRBJ1-1; clone size: -; V gene: TRBV6-5; D gene: -; CDR3 protein: CASGPVPGSNTEAFF; CDR3 DNA: TGTGCCAGCGGACCGGTTCCGGGGTCTAACACTGAAGCTTTCTTT
J gene: TRBJ1-2; clone size: -; V gene: TRBV5-6; D gene: -; CDR3 protein: CASSLTVYGYTF; CDR3 DNA: TGTGCCAGCAGCTTGACAGTCTATGGCTACACCTTC
J gene: TRBJ1-1; clone size: -; V gene: TRBV5-1; D gene: TRBD1; CDR3 protein: CASSWGDRENTEAFF; CDR3 DNA: TGCGCCAGCAGCTGGGGGGACAGGGAAAACACTGAAGCTTTCTTT
J gene: TRBJ2-1; clone size: -; V gene: TRBV12-3/TRBV12-4; D gene: -; CDR3 protein: CASKYNNEQFF; CDR3 DNA: TGTGCCAGTAAATACAACAATGAGCAGTTCTTC
J gene: TRBJ2-3; clone size: -; V gene: TRBV7-2; D gene: TRBD1; CDR3 protein: CASETRGLRDTQYF; CDR3 DNA: TGTGCCAGCGAGACAAGGGGGCTCAGAGATACGCAGTATTTT
J gene: TRBJ2-6; clone size: -; V gene: TRBV5-4; D gene: TRBD2; CDR3 protein: CASSLVAGVSGANVLTF; CDR3 DNA: TGTGCCAGCAGCTTGGTGGCGGGGGTGAGCGGGGCCAACGTCCTGACTTTC
J gene: TRBJ1-5; clone size: -; V gene: TRBV5-4; D gene: -; CDR3 protein: CASSLELSQPQHF; CDR3 DNA: TGTGCCAGCAGCTTGGAACTGAGTCAGCCCCAGCATTTT
J gene: TRBJ1-2; clone size: -; V gene: TRBV4-1; D gene: -; CDR3 protein: CASSLGEGGHSYYGYTF; CDR3 DNA: TGCGCCAGCAGCCTAGGGGAGGGGGGCCACAGCTATTATGGCTACACCTTC
J gene: TRBJ1-2; clone size: -; V gene: TRBV6-6; D gene: -; CDR3 protein: CASSYRGANYGYTF; CDR3 DNA: TGTGCCAGCAGTTATCGGGGAGCTAACTATGGCTACACCTTC
J gene: TRBJ2-5; clone size: once; V gene: TRBV11-2; D gene: -; CDR3 protein: CASSLDRGGARETQYF; CDR3 DNA: TGTGCCAGCAGCTTAGATCGAGGGGGGGCCAGAGAGACCCAGTACTTC
J gene: TRBJ1-5; clone size: -; V gene: TRBV12-3/TRBV12-4; D gene: -; CDR3 protein: CASSLARGQPQHF; CDR3 DNA: TGTGCCAGCAGTTTAGCGCGAGGTCAGCCCCAGCATTTT
J gene: TRBJ1-2; clone size: -; V gene: TRBV6-2/TRBV6-3; D gene: TRBD1; CDR3 protein: CASSSLSGRGRLGDGYTF; CDR3 DNA: TGTGCCAGCAGCTCCCTGAGTGGCAGGGGGCGCTTGGGGGATGGCTACACCTTC
J gene: TRBJ2-4; clone size: -; V gene: TRBV3-1/TRBV3-2; D gene: -; CDR3 protein: CASSQDQGLSGKNIQYF; CDR3 DNA: TGTGCCAGCAGCCAAGATCAGGGACTTTCTGGCAAAAACATTCAGTACTTC
J gene: TRBJ1-2; clone size: -; V gene: TRBV6-5; D gene: TRBD1; CDR3 protein: CASNKPGQGLYGYTF; CDR3 DNA: TGTGCCAGCAACAAACCTGGACAGGGGTTATATGGCTACACCTTC
J gene: TRBJ2-3; clone size: -; V gene: TRBV5-4; D gene: -; CDR3 protein: CASGPGGVGDTQYF; CDR3 DNA: TGTGCCAGCGGCCCCGGAGGGGTTGGAGATACGCAGTATTTT
J gene: TRBJ1-1; clone size: -; V gene: TRBV27; D gene: TRBD1; CDR3 protein: CASSARTGSHTEAFF; CDR3 DNA: TGTGCCAGCAGTGCTCGGACAGGGTCCCACACTGAAGCTTTCTTT
J gene: TRBJ2-5; clone size: -; V gene: TRBV5-6; D gene: TRBD1; CDR3 protein: CASSGDRGEGTQYF; CDR3 DNA: TGTGCCAGCAGCGGGGACAGGGGAGAGGGGACCCAGTACTTC